Following are 2 T cell receptor beta chains from one sample sequenced in a study of identical twins. Each CDR3 protein gets one entry after TCRdb re-called the 5' RACE reads with MiXCR. The sample carries fewer than 550,000 distinct CDR3 sequences, over 12% recorded once. The sample was also linked to a second study, of yellow fever vaccine responses in identical twins.

The sample consisted of CD4+ T cells sorted from blood. The receptor source for this set is a young woman in good health.

This clonotype was counted between two and nine times. This chain joins TRBV11-3 and TRBJ2-1; D perhaps matches TRBD1 (6 bases). V dropped 3 bases and J dropped 5 bases, with 14 bases sitting between them. There are 15 residues in the CDR3. Germline V gene lookup returns CDR1 SGHNT and CDR2 YENEEA. The CDR3 spells CASSFSGRGNNEQFF. CDR3 DNA: TGTGCCAGCAGCTTCTCGGGCAGGGGTAACAATGAGCAGTTCTTC.

The chain combines TRBV4-2 with TRBJ2-1; unclear D gene. CDR1 is LGHNA and CDR2 is YNFKEQ in the germline V gene. The length of the CDR3 is 16 residues. Trimming took 4 bases from V and 9 from J, leaving 22 bases between them. CDR3 in amino acids: CASSPADKGGWIEQFF. The CDR3, as DNA: TGTGCCAGCAGCCCAGCTGACAAGGGTGGGTGGATTGAGCAGTTCTTC.